A single sample gave rise to the 7 T cell receptor beta chains below, sequenced in a study of blood T cell repertoires in COVID-19. Using immunoSEQ multiplex PCR, the repertoire was profiled, and TCRdb retains in-frame clones only, with some absent. Of 450,000 to 500,000 clones detected, around 87% appear once; the ten largest clones hold under 0.85%. Sequenced sample: PBMCs or T cells enriched from blood (not recorded which). Source of these receptors: a woman between 18 and 29 years old who had recovered from COVID-19.

CDR3 protein: CASSQDFGSGEKFLNEQFF. The DNA of the CDR3 is TGTGCCAGCAGCCAAGATTTCGGAAGCGGGGAGAAGTTTCTCAATGAGCAGTTCTTC. V usage is TRBV4-2 and J usage is TRBJ2-1; TRBD2 aligns across 7 bases. The V and J ends lost 0 bases and 6 bases, in that order; junction bases with no gene match: 17. CDR1 LGHNA and CDR2 YNFKEQ come from the germline V gene. The CDR3 sequence is 19 residues long.

In its sample, this clone was seen once. The J gene is TRBJ1-1, the V gene TRBV9; 8 bases are a match to TRBD1. After removal of 4 bases from V and 6 bases from J, the junction contained 11 bases not matched to a gene. The CDR3 is 15 amino acids. Germline CDR1 reads SGDLS; CDR2 reads YYNGEE. CDR3 bases: TGTGCCAGCAGCCCCGATCCGGACAGGGTCTCTGAAGCTTTCTTT. It encodes CASSPDPDRVSEAFF.

The chain joins TRBV7-2 to TRBJ2-1; 14 bases are a match to TRBD2. V was clipped by 6 bases and J by 6 bases; unmatched bases: 4. Germline V gene data show CDR1 as SGHTA and CDR2 as FQGNSA. This CDR3 contains 15 residues. The chain's CDR3 is CASRYGTSGGNEQFF. The CDR3, as DNA: TGTGCCAGCAGATACGGGACTAGCGGGGGCAATGAGCAGTTCTTC.

This rearrangement joins TRBV28 to TRBJ1-1; weak D call: TRBD1 (5 bases). CDR3 length equals 14 residues. The V gene's germline CDR1 is MDHEN and CDR2 SYDVKM. With 2 bases removed from V and 4 bases from J, the gap between germline ends came to 11 bases. Here the CDR3 DNA reads TGTGCCAGCAGTTTACCGGGGGTCTTCACTGAAGCTTTCTTT. It codes for CASSLPGVFTEAFF.

This clone has a handful of counts. The gene calls are TRBV2 and TRBJ2-7; a possible D gene is TRBD1 (5 bases). Germline values: CDR1 SNHLY, CDR2 FYNNEI. V was cut by 2 bases and J by 2 bases, with 7 bases left in between. This CDR3 is built from 13 residues. DNA for the CDR3: TGTGCCAGCAGTGAAACAGGTCCCTACGAGCAGTACTTC. Translated: CASSETGPYEQYF.

This clone was observed a few times. The chain employs TRBV19 and TRBJ1-1, with no clear D. Germline assignment: CDR1 LNHDA and CDR2 SQIVND (reference sequence). The V gene lost 2 bases and the J gene lost 4 bases, with 14 bases spanning the gap. The CDR3 covers 15 residues. CDR3: CASSIPRGRGTEAFF. The CDR3 DNA reads TGTGCCAGTAGTATACCGCGGGGTCGAGGCACTGAAGCTTTCTTT.

The CDR3 DNA is TGTGCCAGCAGTGCAGGTATCGACAGGGAATGGTACGAGCAGTACTTC. This sequence encodes CASSAGIDREWYEQYF. The V call is TRBV2, the J call TRBJ2-7, with 7 nucleotides matching TRBD1. V dropped 4 bases and J dropped 4; count of bases not matched to a gene: 13. Germline V CDR1 and CDR2: SNHLY, FYNNEI. The CDR3 is made up of 16 amino acids. Full variable domain (outside the CDR3, taken from reference TRBV2 and TRBJ2-7): EPEVTQTPSHQVTQMGQEVILRCVPISNHLYFYWYRQILGQKVEFLVSFYNNEISEKSEIFDDQFSVERPDGSNFTLKIRSTKLEDSAMYFCASSAGIDREWYEQYFGPGTRLTVT.